Listed here are 25 T cell receptor beta chains from one sample, sequenced in a study of graft-versus-host responses after intestinal transplantation. No antigen is known for these receptors. Generated by immunoSEQ multiplex PCR, the TCRdb table keeps only in-frame clones and is missing some. This table holds about 120,000 clones, 80% to 95% found once. The sequencing used unstimulated CD8+ T cells sorted from spleen or lymph node cells, collected before intestinal transplant. The receptors were gathered from a human donor who received an intestinal transplant.

V is TRBV6-1 and J is TRBJ1-1; D possibly corresponds to TRBD1 (6 bases). Trimming took off 0 bases at V and 3 bases at J, with 20 bases between the two ends. Germline V gene data show CDR1 as MNHNS and CDR2 as SASEGT. There are 18 residues in the CDR3. The CDR3 coding sequence is TGTGCCAGCAGTGAAGCACACCGGGTCTGGGGGGCGGACACTGAAGCTTTCTTT. The encoded protein is CASSEAHRVWGADTEAFF.

J is TRBJ2-1 and V is TRBV23-1; unclear D gene. TRBV23-1 has ORF status, its function being uncertain. V gave up 0 bases and J gave up 4 bases, with 13 bases separating them. This CDR3 is built from 16 residues. CDR3 coding DNA: TGCGCCAGCAGTCAATCGAAGCGCCTCACGTACAATGAGCAGTTCTTC. Amino acid sequence: CASSQSKRLTYNEQFF.

Only one count was recorded for this clone. The chain recombines TRBV9 with TRBJ1-2, with D unresolved. Germline lookup yields CDR1 SGDLS and CDR2 YYNGEE. There are 14 residues in the CDR3. V lost 3 bases, J lost 8 bases, and 17 bases lay in between. The CDR3 loop reads CASSGTRRAGGYTF. CDR3 bases: TGTGCCAGCAGCGGCACCCGGAGGGCGGGGGGCTACACCTTC.

This chain connects TRBV6-6 to TRBJ2-7; D perhaps matches TRBD2 (6 bases). The CDR3 has 12 amino acids. The germline CDR1 and CDR2 sequences are MNHNY and SVGAGI (reference sequence). The ends were cut back, 8 bases at V and 0 bases at J, with 8 bases in the middle. The CDR3 protein is CASSGGSYEQYF. CDR3 DNA sequence: TGTGCCAGCTCCGGGGGCTCCTACGAGCAGTACTTC.

The J gene is TRBJ1-2, the V gene TRBV19, with 8 bases that match TRBD1. The trim removed 7 bases at V and 4 bases at J, leaving 5 bases unmatched. The CDR3 length is 13 residues. From germline, CDR1 is LNHDA and CDR2 SQIVND (reference sequence). CDR3 residues: CASNSGGLYGYTF. The CDR3 nucleotides are TGTGCCAGTAATTCAGGGGGCCTCTATGGCTACACCTTC. Full variable domain (missing parts from reference TRBV19 and TRBJ1-2): DGGITQSPKYLFRKEGQNVTLSCEQNLNHDAMYWYRQDPGQGLRLIYYSQIVNDFQKGDIAEGYSVSREKKESFPLTVTSAQKNPTAFYLCASNSGGLYGYTFGSGTRLTVV.

The chain carries TRBV7-3 and TRBJ2-1, with TRBD2 matching 7 bases. Germline V gene sequence: CDR1 SGHTA, CDR2 FQGTGA. Trimming removed 2 bases from V and 7 bases from J; junction bases left unmatched: 11. This CDR3 is 16 amino acids long. CDR3 amino acids: CASSLLPRDYRNEQFF. DNA of the CDR3: TGTGCCAGCAGCTTACTTCCACGGGACTATCGGAATGAGCAGTTCTTC.

J is TRBJ2-7 and V is TRBV29-1, with D perhaps TRBD1 (6 bases). V lost 6 bases to trimming and J lost 3 bases, with 15 bases between them. This CDR3 is built from 13 residues. CDR1 and CDR2 from the germline V gene are SQVTM and ANQGSEA. Here the CDR3 DNA reads TGCAGCGTCGGTGGTGGGGACAACTACGAGCAGTACTTC. Amino acid sequence: CSVGGGDNYEQYF.

This clone was observed once. This chain connects TRBV7-3 to TRBJ2-2, with D unclear. The CDR3 spans 12 residues. CDR1 and CDR2 from the germline V gene are SGHTA and FQGTGA. Between the trimmed V and J ends, which lost 5 bases and 3 bases, there was a span of 4 bases. The CDR3 here is CASSIHTGELFF. DNA of the CDR3: TGTGCCAGCAGCATCCACACCGGGGAGCTGTTTTTT.

The sample holds a few counts of this clone. This chain uses TRBV6-5 with TRBJ1-2; possible D gene TRBD1, 6 bases. CDR3 length: 15 amino acids. V was cut by 2 bases and J by 4 bases, with 14 bases left in between. The germline V gene encodes CDR1 MNHEY and CDR2 SVGAGI. The CDR3 reads CASSYVPKGGYGYTF. The CDR3 DNA sequence: TGTGCCAGCAGTTACGTACCGAAGGGGGGCTATGGCTACACCTTC.

This chain uses TRBV9 with TRBJ2-1; 12 nucleotides match TRBD1. Germline loops: CDR1 SGDLS, CDR2 YYNGEE. The CDR3 spans 17 residues. V gave up 2 bases and J gave up 2 bases; unmatched junction bases: 5. The chain's CDR3 is CASSVTRDRGPYNEQFF. As DNA, the CDR3 is TGTGCCAGCAGCGTGACCCGGGACAGGGGGCCCTACAATGAGCAGTTCTTC.

This clone has a single count. The V call is TRBV2, the J call TRBJ2-5, with TRBD1 identical over 9 bases. J gave up 2 bases and V 5 bases, and 6 bases lay outside the gene matches. Germline CDR1 is SNHLY and CDR2 is FYNNEI. CDR3 size: 15 residues. CDR3 residues: CASSPRDRAQETQYF. Written as DNA, the CDR3 is TGTGCCAGCAGTCCCAGGGACAGGGCTCAAGAGACCCAGTACTTC. Combining the CDR3 with reference TRBV2 and TRBJ2-5 gives the whole variable domain EPEVTQTPSHQVTQMGQEVILRCVPISNHLYFYWYRQILGQKVEFLVSFYNNEISEKSEIFDDQFSVERPDGSNFTLKIRSTKLEDSAMYFCASSPRDRAQETQYFGPGTRLLVL.

V usage is TRBV30 and J usage is TRBJ2-1; 10 bases align to TRBD1. CDR3 size: 14 residues. The junction had 7 bases not matched to a gene; V was cut back by 2 bases and J by 9 bases. The germline gives CDR1 GTSNPN, CDR2 SVGIG (reference sequence). DNA of the CDR3: TGTGCCTGGAGTCCTGGGACAGGGGCAAGTGAGCAGTTCTTC. Translated: CAWSPGTGASEQFF.

This clone was found once. The chain carries TRBV27 and TRBJ2-5; TRBD2 aligns across 10 bases. This CDR3 is 13 amino acids long. CDR1 and CDR2 (germline): MNHEY, SMNVEV (reference sequence). Trimming cost V 6 bases and J 5 bases; bases outside gene matches: 3. As DNA, the CDR3 is TGTGCCAGCAGGGGGGGACTAGCGGAGACCCAGTACTTC. Residues: CASRGGLAETQYF.

The chain links TRBV27 to TRBJ2-7, with a tentative D call TRBD2 (5 bases). This CDR3 is built from 11 residues. CDR1 MNHEY and CDR2 SMNVEV come from the germline V gene (reference sequence). V lost 5 bases and J 7 bases, leaving 9 bases between the germline ends. The CDR3 region is CASSTTGEQYF. The CDR3 bases are TGTGCCAGCAGTACCACGGGGGAGCAGTACTTC.

V usage is TRBV7-8 and J usage is TRBJ2-7; 8 positions agree with TRBD1. The ends lost 5 bases at V and 6 bases at J; junction bases unmatched: 12. Germline V gene lookup returns CDR1 SGHVS and CDR2 FQNEAQ. The CDR3 runs 15 residues. The CDR3 DNA reads as TGTGCCAGCAGCCCCCGACTAGGACAGGGCCTCGAGCAGTACTTC. Translation gives CASSPRLGQGLEQYF.

V is TRBV29-1 and J is TRBJ2-1, with TRBD2 identical over 8 bases. The V and J ends lost 8 bases and 0 bases, in that order; junction bases with no gene match: 9. Germline CDR1 SQVTM, CDR2 ANQGSEA. The CDR3 extends over 15 amino acids. CDR3 sequence (DNA): TGCAGCCTGGGGGGGAGCGGGAGCTCCTACAATGAGCAGTTCTTC. Translation gives CSLGGSGSSYNEQFF.

The chain carries TRBV21-1 and TRBJ2-3. TRBV21-1 is an annotated pseudogene. The CDR3 consists of 12 residues. Here the CDR3 reads CASWCLTDTQYF. CDR3 in DNA: TGTGCCAGCTGGTGCCTCACAGATACGCAGTATTTT.

This rearrangement joins TRBV6-1 to TRBJ1-1; TRBD1 might be the D (5 bases). The V gene lost 7 bases and the J gene lost 5 bases, with 20 bases spanning the gap. CDR1 is MNHNS, CDR2 SASEGT, per germline. The CDR3 length is 15 residues. The CDR3 here is CASTRFIRETTEAFF. DNA of the CDR3: TGTGCCAGCACCCGTTTTATCAGGGAAACAACTGAAGCTTTCTTT.

The chain recombines TRBV7-3 with TRBJ2-7, with TRBD1 as a possible D gene (6 bases). The CDR3 extends over 14 amino acids. CDR1 is SGHTA and CDR2 is FQGTGA in the germline V gene. V was pared by 5 bases and J by 1 base, with 12 bases between. CDR3 in amino acids: CASSPGAESYEQYF. The DNA of the CDR3 is TGTGCCAGCAGCCCAGGGGCAGAATCCTACGAGCAGTACTTC.

The chain carries TRBV27 and TRBJ2-1, with TRBD2 identical over 9 bases. The CDR3 length is 16 residues. Germline-derived CDR1 and CDR2 are MNHEY and SMNVEV (reference sequence). The trim removed 3 bases at V and 6 bases at J, leaving 9 bases unmatched. CDR3 nucleotides: TGTGCCAGCAGTTTTCCCGGGGTAGCGGGAGTCAATGAGCAGTTCTTC. As protein: CASSFPGVAGVNEQFF.

The chain uses TRBV9 and TRBJ2-1; 9 nucleotides match TRBD2. The CDR3 length is 14 residues. V dropped 1 base and J dropped 9; count of bases not matched to a gene: 5. Germline V gives CDR1 SGDLS, CDR2 YYNGEE. CDR3 DNA: TGTGCCAGCAGCGTACTAGCGGGGTGGGGTGAGCAGTTCTTC. Translated: CASSVLAGWGEQFF.

Only one count was recorded for this clone. The gene calls are TRBV7-6 and TRBJ2-7; the D gene is possibly TRBD1 (6 bases). Germline V gene sequence: CDR1 SGHVS, CDR2 FNYEAQ. This CDR3 comprises 14 residues. Trimming pared 4 bases from V and 5 bases from J, leaving 15 bases between. In DNA, the CDR3 is TGTGCCAGCAGCTCAGAGGGGGACATAAACGAGCAGTACTTC. This encodes CASSSEGDINEQYF.

This chain uses TRBV10-2 with TRBJ2-7; D might be TRBD1 or TRBD2, each matching 5 bases. This CDR3 contains 12 residues. The V end lost 8 bases, the J end lost 0 bases, and 8 bases lay between the germline ends. Germline V CDR1 and CDR2: WSHSY, SAAADI. CDR3 protein: CASEGSSYEQYF. The CDR3 DNA sequence: TGCGCCAGCGAGGGGAGCTCCTACGAGCAGTACTTC.

This clone was counted once. The chain links TRBV5-4 to TRBJ2-7; tentative D call: TRBD1 (6 bases). Trimming cost V 4 bases and J 6 bases, with 14 bases left between them. Germline V lookup: CDR1 SGHNT, CDR2 YYREEE (reference sequence). This CDR3 region has 13 residues. In nucleotides, the CDR3 is TGTGCCAGCAGCCCCTTCCCAGGGGTCGAGCAGTACTTC. This gives the protein CASSPFPGVEQYF.

The gene calls are TRBV7-3 and TRBJ2-3; 10 nucleotides agree with TRBD2. V was pared by 5 bases and J by 3 bases, with 2 bases of the junction left unmatched. Per the germline V gene, CDR1 is SGHTA and CDR2 is FQGTGA. This CDR3 comprises 14 residues. The DNA of the CDR3 is TGTGCCAGCAGCCGAGCGGGAGGGACAGATACGCAGTATTTT. This encodes CASSRAGGTDTQYF.